Presented here are 13 T cell receptor beta chains from one specimen sequenced in a study of blood T cell repertoires in COVID-19. Produced via immunoSEQ multiplex PCR; TCRdb's table is partial and in-frame only. Altogether about 34,000 clones are present, 75% to 80% being singletons, with the ten largest covering roughly 17%. Sequenced: peripheral blood. The receptors stem from a human donor in a cohort sampled during active COVID-19.

The gene calls are TRBV10-2 and TRBJ1-5; 10 bases align to TRBD1. CDR1 and CDR2 (germline): WSHSY, SAAADI. The V and J ends lost 5 bases and 3 bases, in that order; junction bases with no gene match: 7. The length of the CDR3 is 16 residues. CDR3 sequence: CASSQTGGRVNQPQHF. The CDR3, as DNA: TGCGCCAGCAGTCAGACAGGGGGCCGAGTCAATCAGCCCCAGCATTTT.

This clone has a single count. J is TRBJ2-5 and V is TRBV19; 7 positions agree with TRBD2. This CDR3 comprises 15 residues. Germline V lookup: CDR1 LNHDA, CDR2 SQIVND (reference sequence). V shed 4 bases, J shed 1 base, and the junction held 6 bases outside the gene matches. As DNA, the CDR3 is TGTGCCAGTAGTACGGGGGGACTGGCCCAAGAGACCCAGTACTTC. Translating it yields CASSTGGLAQETQYF.

The V and J genes are TRBV9 and TRBJ1-1; possibly TRBD1 for D (5 bases). V lost 2 bases to trimming and J lost 6 bases, with 17 bases between them. Germline V gives CDR1 SGDLS, CDR2 YYNGEE. The length of the CDR3 is 15 residues. In DNA, the CDR3 is TGTGCCAGCAGCGTGCTCCAGTCGGGGGACGCTGAAGCTTTCTTT. As protein: CASSVLQSGDAEAFF. The full variable domain, with the rest looked up from reference TRBV9 and TRBJ1-1, is DSGVTQTPKHLITATGQRVTLRCSPRSGDLSVYWYQQSLDQGLQFLIQYYNGEERAKGNILERFSAQQFPDLHSELNLSSLELGDSALYFCASSVLQSGDAEAFFGQGTRLTVV.

V usage is TRBV6-6 and J usage is TRBJ1-1, with a tentative D call TRBD1 (6 bases). Germline CDR1 reads MNHNY; CDR2 reads SVGAGI (reference sequence). The CDR3 loop spans 13 amino acids. Trimming pared 3 bases from V and 3 bases from J, leaving 8 bases between. The CDR3 DNA is TGTGCCAGCAGTTATGAGGGGGACACTGAAGCTTTCTTT. Translation gives CASSYEGDTEAFF.

The chain recombines TRBV20-1 with TRBJ2-7; 8 bases fit TRBD2. CDR1 and CDR2 (germline): DFQATT, SNEGSKA (reference sequence). CDR3 size: 14 residues. After removal of 3 bases from V and 4 bases from J, the junction contained 8 bases not matched to a gene. In DNA, the CDR3 is TGCAGTGCTAGTCGGGGGGGTGATGGGTACGAGCAGTACTTC. It encodes CSASRGGDGYEQYF.

This rearrangement joins TRBV12-3 or TRBV12-4 to TRBJ2-7; D is undetermined. The CDR3 totals 12 residues. V was pared by 2 bases and J by 5 bases, with 7 bases between. CDR3 DNA: TGTGCCAGCAGTTTATTGGCAGACGAGCAGTACTTC. This sequence encodes CASSLLADEQYF.

This rearrangement joins TRBV20-1 to TRBJ2-4, with D possibly being TRBD2 (6 bases). The CDR3 is 12 residues long. Per the germline V gene, CDR1 is DFQATT and CDR2 is SNEGSKA (reference sequence). V lost 3 bases to trimming and J lost 7 bases, with 10 bases between them. The CDR3 spells CSASYGGNIQYF. Written as DNA, the CDR3 is TGCAGTGCTAGTTATGGAGGGAACATTCAGTACTTC.

J is TRBJ2-1 and V is TRBV5-1; D not certain. Per germline, CDR1 SGHRS and CDR2 YFSETQ. The CDR3 extends over 15 amino acids. With 3 bases removed from V and 0 bases from J, the gap between germline ends came to 10 bases. As DNA, the CDR3 is TGCGCCAGCAGCTCGACTCTTACCTCCTACAATGAGCAGTTCTTC. This gives the protein CASSSTLTSYNEQFF.

The chain carries TRBV27 and TRBJ1-2, with D hard to call. The V end was cut by 5 bases, the J end by 4 bases, with 14 bases between. Germline V lookup: CDR1 MNHEY, CDR2 SMNVEV (reference sequence). The CDR3 sequence is 14 residues long. In DNA, the CDR3 is TGTGCCAGCAGTCGAAACGGCTACAGCTATGGCTACACCTTC. Protein product: CASSRNGYSYGYTF.

The rearrangement links TRBV6-1 to TRBJ2-1; tentative D call: TRBD1 (6 bases). This CDR3 is built from 15 residues. Trimming took 3 bases from V and 0 from J, leaving 9 bases between them. The germline V gene has CDR1 MNHNS and CDR2 SASEGT. The CDR3 is CASSDQGNSYNEQFF. The CDR3 region has the DNA TGTGCCAGCAGTGACCAGGGGAACTCCTACAATGAGCAGTTCTTC.

The chain is built from TRBV7-9 and TRBJ2-1, with TRBD2 identical over 9 bases. The CDR3 length is 15 residues. The junction had 7 bases not matched to a gene; V was cut back by 3 bases and J by 7 bases. Germline V gene lookup returns CDR1 SEHNR and CDR2 FQNEAQ (reference sequence). The CDR3 here is CASSLRGGTGNEQFF. The DNA of the CDR3 is TGTGCCAGCAGCTTGCGGGGGGGCACGGGGAATGAGCAGTTCTTC.

This clone has only one observation. The gene calls are TRBV27 and TRBJ1-2, with TRBD1 matching over 7 bases. V lost 5 bases, J lost 2 bases, and 11 bases stayed unmatched. Germline lookup yields CDR1 MNHEY and CDR2 SMNVEV (reference sequence). The CDR3 length is 16 residues. The CDR3 protein is CASSGRGFGGNYGYTF. CDR3 DNA sequence: TGTGCCAGCAGTGGCAGGGGGTTTGGTGGCAACTATGGCTACACCTTC.

The chain links TRBV5-6 to TRBJ1-1, with TRBD1 identical over 10 bases. CDR1 is SGHDT, CDR2 YYEEEE, per germline. Trimming cost V 3 bases and J 0 bases; bases outside gene matches: 8. The length of the CDR3 is 17 residues. The CDR3 sequence: CASSSPGTGAMNTEAFF. CDR3 coding DNA: TGTGCCAGCAGCTCCCCAGGGACAGGGGCCATGAACACTGAAGCTTTCTTT. Combining the CDR3 with reference TRBV5-6 and TRBJ1-1 gives the whole variable domain DAGVTQSPTHLIKTRGQQVTLRCSPKSGHDTVSWYQQALGQGPQFIFQYYEEEERQRGNFPDRFSGHQFPNYSSELNVNALLLGDSALYLCASSSPGTGAMNTEAFFGQGTRLTVV.